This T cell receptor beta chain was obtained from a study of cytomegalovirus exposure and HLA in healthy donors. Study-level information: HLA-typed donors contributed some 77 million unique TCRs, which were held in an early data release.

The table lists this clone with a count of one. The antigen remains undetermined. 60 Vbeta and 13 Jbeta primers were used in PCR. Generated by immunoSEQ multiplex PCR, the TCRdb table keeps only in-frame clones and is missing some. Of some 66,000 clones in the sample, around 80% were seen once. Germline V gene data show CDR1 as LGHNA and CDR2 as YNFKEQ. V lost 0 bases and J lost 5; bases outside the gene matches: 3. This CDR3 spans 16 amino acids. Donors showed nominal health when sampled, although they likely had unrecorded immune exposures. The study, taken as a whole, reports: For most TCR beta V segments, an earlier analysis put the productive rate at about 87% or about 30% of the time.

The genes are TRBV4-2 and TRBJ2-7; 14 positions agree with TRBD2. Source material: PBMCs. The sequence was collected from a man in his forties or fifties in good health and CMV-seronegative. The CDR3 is CASSQERGLAGDEQYF. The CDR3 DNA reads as TGTGCCAGCAGCCAAGAAAGGGGACTAGCGGGGGACGAGCAGTACTTC.